These 18 T cell receptor beta chains share one sample of origin, sequenced in a study of neoadjuvant anti-PD-1 for oral cavity cancer. Time point here: after neoadjuvant nivolumab, at surgical resection. The assay was immunoSEQ multiplex PCR, and TCRdb's table has in-frame clones only and misses some. The table includes some 61,000 clones, about 88% detected once. The sequencing here drew on PBMCs, taken after nivolumab (anti-PD-1) treatment. The receptors here all came from a person between 40 and 85 years old with oral cavity squamous cell carcinoma.

The chain combines TRBV28 with TRBJ2-5; D remains ambiguous. The germline V gene encodes CDR1 MDHEN and CDR2 SYDVKM. Between the trimmed V and J ends, which lost 7 bases and 4 bases, there was a span of 13 bases. This CDR3 spans 13 amino acids. CDR3 sequence reads: CASTPTAIETQYF. The DNA of the CDR3 is TGTGCCAGCACCCCTACGGCGATAGAGACCCAGTACTTC.

In its sample, this clone was seen once. The chain recombines TRBV7-9 with TRBJ1-2; D is perhaps TRBD1 (5 bases). Trimming left V 5 bases short and J 4 bases short, with 17 bases between. Germline lookup yields CDR1 SEHNR and CDR2 FQNEAQ (reference sequence). The CDR3 extends over 15 amino acids. CDR3 nucleotides: TGTGCCAGCAGCCGTCAAGAGGGGTCAGGCTATGGCTACACCTTC. Encoded protein: CASSRQEGSGYGYTF.

The CDR3 protein is CASQKTGLGNQPQHF. The CDR3 DNA reads TGTGCCAGCCAAAAGACAGGGCTGGGCAATCAGCCCCAGCATTTT. This chain joins TRBV28 and TRBJ1-5; 7 nucleotides agree with TRBD1. Germline trimming cut 8 bases from V and 2 bases from J; bases unmatched to any gene: 9. The CDR3 is 15 amino acids. Germline V gene sequence: CDR1 MDHEN, CDR2 SYDVKM.

The chain couples TRBV28 to TRBJ2-5, with 7 bases matching TRBD2. The V and J ends lost 4 bases and 3 bases, in that order; junction bases with no gene match: 2. This CDR3 region has 13 residues. From germline, CDR1 is MDHEN and CDR2 SYDVKM. The CDR3 DNA is TGTGCCAGCAGTTGGGGACTAAAAGAGACCCAGTACTTC. Translated, it gives CASSWGLKETQYF.

Here the CDR3 reads CSPRDSYNEQFF. The DNA of the CDR3 is TGCAGCCCCCGGGACTCCTACAATGAGCAGTTCTTC. The chain employs TRBV29-1 and TRBJ2-1, with D perhaps matching TRBD2 (5 bases). The CDR3 length is 12 residues. V lost 8 bases and J 0 bases, leaving 8 bases between the germline ends. The germline V gene encodes CDR1 SQVTM and CDR2 ANQGSEA.

V gene TRBV15 combines with J gene TRBJ2-5; TRBD1 aligns across 11 bases. The CDR3 totals 15 residues. Germline V lookup: CDR1 LNHNV, CDR2 YYDKDF (reference sequence). The V and J ends lost 1 base and 5 bases, in that order; junction bases with no gene match: 3. Here the CDR3 DNA reads TGTGCCACCAGCAGAGTAGGGACAGGGGGGGAGACCCAGTACTTC. Translation: CATSRVGTGGETQYF.

This clone showed up just once. The V call is TRBV30, the J call TRBJ1-4; D is unclear. Trimming left V 3 bases short and J 0 bases short, with 11 bases between. The CDR3 extends over 15 amino acids. Germline V lookup: CDR1 GTSNPN, CDR2 SVGIG (reference sequence). CDR3 in amino acids: CAWRGLGTTNEKLFF. CDR3 DNA: TGTGCCTGGAGGGGGTTAGGGACAACTAATGAAAAACTGTTTTTT. Using reference TRBV30 and TRBJ1-4 for the parts outside the CDR3, the full variable domain is SQTIHQWPATLVQPVGSPLSLECTVEGTSNPNLYWYRQAAGRGLQLLFYSVGIGQISSEVPQNLSASRPQDRQFILSSKKLLLSDSGFYLCAWRGLGTTNEKLFFGSGTQLSVL.

In its sample, this clone was seen once. J is TRBJ2-7 and V is TRBV5-1, with 8 bases lining up with TRBD2. J was trimmed by 5 bases and V by 2 bases; bases with no gene match: 9. Germline V gene sequence: CDR1 SGHRS, CDR2 YFSETQ. This CDR3 is built from 15 residues. The DNA for the CDR3 is TGCGCCAGCAGCTTAACGATATCGGGGGGGCACGAGCAGTACTTC. Translation gives CASSLTISGGHEQYF.

The V call is TRBV23-1, the J call TRBJ2-7, with D possibly called TRBD1 or TRBD2 (5 bases each). TRBV23-1 is reported as an ORF; its role is uncertain. The CDR3 spans 16 residues. V was shortened by 0 bases and J by 5 bases, with 17 bases between the two germline ends. The DNA of the CDR3 is TGCGCCAGCAGTCAATCGTTCGAGGGGCGGGTACACGAGCAGTACTTC. Encoded protein: CASSQSFEGRVHEQYF.

This clone has only one observation. J is TRBJ2-1 and V is TRBV10-3; 7 bases agree with TRBD1. The CDR3 extends over 14 amino acids. CDR1 is ENHRY and CDR2 is SYGVKD in the germline V gene. J gave up 6 bases and V 4 bases, and 6 bases lay outside the gene matches. The CDR3 sequence is CAISADRVSNEQFF. The CDR3, as DNA: TGTGCCATCAGTGCAGACAGGGTGAGCAATGAGCAGTTCTTC.

V gene TRBV6-1 combines with J gene TRBJ1-5; TRBD1 agrees at 7 bases. The CDR3 extends over 15 amino acids. Germline CDR1 MNHNS, CDR2 SASEGT. The V and J ends lost 5 bases and 1 base, in that order; junction bases with no gene match: 5. The CDR3 here is CASSPQGGSNQPQHF. CDR3 nucleotide sequence: TGTGCCAGCAGTCCTCAGGGGGGGAGCAATCAGCCCCAGCATTTT.

The rearrangement links TRBV12-1 to TRBJ2-7. TRBV12-1 is deemed a pseudogene. The CDR3 totals 12 residues. In DNA, the CDR3 is TGTGCCAAAAATCAAGCAGCCCACGAGCAGTACTTC. This codes for CAKNQAAHEQYF.

This chain uses TRBV11-3 with TRBJ2-4; D is perhaps TRBD1 (8 bases). The CDR3 covers 15 residues. Germline lookup yields CDR1 SGHNT and CDR2 YENEEA. The germline V and J ends were trimmed by 1 base and 8 bases, with 15 bases remaining between them. This CDR3 is CASSLGSTGGDIQYF. CDR3 sequence (DNA): TGTGCCAGCAGCTTAGGTTCAACAGGGGGGGACATTCAGTACTTC. Looking up the rest from reference TRBV11-3 and TRBJ2-4 gives the full variable domain: EAGVVQSPRYKIIEKKQPVAFWCNPISGHNTLYWYLQNLGQGPELLIRYENEEAVDDSQLPKDRFSAERLKGVDSTLKIQPAELGDSAVYLCASSLGSTGGDIQYFGAGTRLSVL.

The V gene is TRBV9, the J gene TRBJ2-7, with 8 bases matching TRBD1. The CDR3 is made up of 14 amino acids. After removal of 3 bases from V and 1 base from J, the junction contained 3 bases not matched to a gene. Germline V gene lookup returns CDR1 SGDLS and CDR2 YYNGEE. CDR3 nucleotides: TGTGCCAGCAGCGGAACAGGGGGGTCCTACGAGCAGTACTTC. Translation: CASSGTGGSYEQYF.

By sample share, this clone is medium-sized. The chain recombines TRBV2 with TRBJ1-1; weak D call: TRBD1 (6 bases). Germline assignment: CDR1 SNHLY and CDR2 FYNNEI. Deletions cut 4 bases from V and 4 bases from J, with 13 bases between. This CDR3 is 14 amino acids long. As DNA, the CDR3 is TGTGCCAGCAGTGCGGAGGGGGAGGGCACTGAAGCTTTCTTT. This translates into CASSAEGEGTEAFF.

The genes are TRBV6-5 and TRBJ2-5; D is unresolved. CDR3 length equals 12 residues. The V end was cut by 8 bases, the J end by 4 bases, with 11 bases between. Germline V gene data show CDR1 as MNHEY and CDR2 as SVGAGI. The DNA of the CDR3 is TGTGCCAGCTCCTCCGGCCGAGAGACCCAGTACTTC. Protein product: CASSSGRETQYF.

The chain couples TRBV6-5 to TRBJ2-1, with a possible D match to TRBD1 (5 bases). The CDR3 runs 11 residues. The germline V and J ends were trimmed by 6 bases and 8 bases, with 8 bases remaining between them. Germline values: CDR1 MNHEY, CDR2 SVGAGI. The CDR3 DNA reads TGTGCCAGCAGCCAGGGATATGAGCAGTTCTTC. Encoded protein: CASSQGYEQFF.

This chain uses TRBV28 with TRBJ2-3, with D perhaps assigned TRBD1 or TRBD2 (6 bases each). This CDR3 contains 14 residues. Germline loops: CDR1 MDHEN, CDR2 SYDVKM. The V gene lost 5 bases and the J gene lost 2 bases, with 11 bases spanning the gap. The CDR3 here is CASSPRGLTDTQYF. CDR3 sequence (DNA): TGTGCCAGCAGTCCCCGGGGGCTCACAGATACGCAGTATTTT. Full variable domain (remainder filled in from reference TRBV28 and TRBJ2-3): DVKVTQSSRYLVKRTGEKVFLECVQDMDHENMFWYRQDPGLGLRLIYFSYDVKMKEKGDIPEGYSVSREKKERFSLILESASTNQTSMYLCASSPRGLTDTQYFGPGTRLTVL.